This T cell receptor (beta chain) was recorded in a study of shared clonotypes between healthy human individuals. The germline V gene encodes CDR1 MGHRA and CDR2 YSYEKL. The CDR3 totals 14 residues. The V gene lost 7 bases and the J gene lost 1 base, with 13 bases spanning the gap. Execution of the assay was at deep level. The method was immunoSEQ multiplex PCR; TCRdb's version includes in-frame clones alone and lacks a portion of them. In the table there are more than 900,000 clones, more than 75% of which are singletons. This clone was counted a few times. The chain carries TRBV4-1 and TRBJ1-2; D is perhaps TRBD1 (5 bases). Specimen: memory CD4+ T cells from PBMCs. The subset denotes: CD45RA-negative fraction. This receptor was obtained from a man aged 18 to 29 in good health. Some clones in this sample may be carry-over from other donors' samples. The CDR3 here is CASMGLRGNYGYTF. As DNA, the CDR3 is TGCGCCAGCATGGGGTTGAGGGGTAACTATGGCTACACCTTC.